This T cell receptor (beta chain) was identified in a study of blood T cell repertoires in COVID-19. The wider study: Collection of acute and convalescent COVID-19 samples took place in the United States, Italy and Spain. The cDNA or gDNA used as material had been derived from T cells, B-cell-depleted T cells, or PBMCs.

Germline-derived CDR1 and CDR2 are LGHDT and YNNKEL (reference sequence). The junction had 5 bases not matched to a gene; V was cut back by 2 bases and J by 2 bases. The CDR3 contains 16 residues. Sequenced by immunoSEQ multiplex PCR; TCRdb stores in-frame clones only, minus some. The sample has more than 110,000 clones, roughly 78% seen once. The origin of this receptor is a woman between 45 and 65 years old who had recovered from COVID-19. The specimen sequenced was PBMCs or T cells enriched from blood (not recorded which). The chain carries TRBV3-1 (or the pseudogene TRBV3-2) and TRBJ2-5, with TRBD2 matching 10 bases. The CDR3 DNA reads as TGTGCCAGCAGCCAATCCCTAGCGGGGGATCAAGAGACCCAGTACTTC. Its translation is CASSQSLAGDQETQYF.